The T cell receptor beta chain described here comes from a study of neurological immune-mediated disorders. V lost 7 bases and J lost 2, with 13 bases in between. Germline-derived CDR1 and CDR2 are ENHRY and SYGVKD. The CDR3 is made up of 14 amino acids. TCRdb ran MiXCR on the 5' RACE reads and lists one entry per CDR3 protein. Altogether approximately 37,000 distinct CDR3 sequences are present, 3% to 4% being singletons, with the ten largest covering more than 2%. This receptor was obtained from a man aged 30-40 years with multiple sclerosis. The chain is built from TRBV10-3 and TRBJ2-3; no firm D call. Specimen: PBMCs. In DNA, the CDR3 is TGTGCCATCAAGGGCTCCTTCTCCACAGATACGCAGTATTTT. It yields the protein CAIKGSFSTDTQYF.